Each of the 10 T cell receptor beta chains below was sequenced from the same sample in a study of blood T cell repertoires in COVID-19. TCRdb's copy holds only in-frame clones and misses some; the assay was immunoSEQ multiplex PCR. This table holds tens of thousands of clones, 60% to 80% found once. Sequencing input: peripheral blood. These receptors were taken from a woman in her 70s with acute or convalescent COVID-19.

There are a few counts of this clone. The chain is built from TRBV9 and TRBJ2-1; TRBD2 agrees at 7 bases. V lost 9 bases and J lost 4; bases outside the gene matches: 10. The germline V gene encodes CDR1 SGDLS and CDR2 YYNGEE. This CDR3 is 14 amino acids long. CDR3 nucleotides: TGTGCCACTCTAGGGAGCGGGATATACAATGAGCAGTTCTTC. The encoded protein is CATLGSGIYNEQFF.

This clone was found a few times. The CDR3 reads CASFFPGTGCYINYGYTF. CDR3 nucleotide sequence: TGCGCCAGTTTCTTTCCCGGGACAGGGTGTTACATTAACTATGGCTACACCTTC. V is TRBV23-1 and J is TRBJ1-2, with 9 nucleotides matching TRBD1. TRBV23-1 carries the ORF label, with uncertain function. The ends lost 9 bases at V and 1 base at J; junction bases unmatched: 18. This CDR3 comprises 18 residues.

J is TRBJ2-1 and V is TRBV5-1; TRBD1 matches 11 bases. Germline V gene sequence: CDR1 SGHRS, CDR2 YFSETQ. The V and J ends lost 3 bases and 9 bases, in that order; junction bases with no gene match: 8. The CDR3 spans 15 residues. DNA for the CDR3: TGCGCCAGCAGCTCGATGACCGGGACAGGGGGTGAGCAGTTCTTC. This encodes CASSSMTGTGGEQFF. Together with reference TRBV5-1 and TRBJ2-1, the CDR3 gives the full variable domain: KAGVTQTPRYLIKTRGQQVTLSCSPISGHRSVSWYQQTPGQGLQFLFEYFSETQRNKGNFPGRFSGRQFSNSRSEMNVSTLELGDSALYLCASSSMTGTGGEQFFGPGTRLTVL.

The J gene is TRBJ2-7, the V gene TRBV18, with D perhaps TRBD1 (6 bases). V was cut by 4 bases and J by 6 bases, with 7 bases left in between. The CDR3 sequence is 11 residues long. Germline V CDR1 and CDR2: KGHSH, LQKENI. The CDR3 is CASSQGVEQYF. The CDR3 DNA is TGTGCCAGCTCACAGGGGGTCGAGCAGTACTTC.

V gene TRBV7-2 combines with J gene TRBJ1-4, with a tentative D call TRBD1 (6 bases). Trimming cost V 4 bases and J 8 bases, with 14 bases left between them. The CDR3 sequence is 14 residues long. From germline, CDR1 is SGHTA and CDR2 FQGNSA. DNA of the CDR3: TGTGCCAGCAGCTCCGGATGGGGGCAGGAAAAACTGTTTTTT. Translated: CASSSGWGQEKLFF. Complete variable domain (other parts from reference TRBV7-2 and TRBJ1-4): GAGVSQSPSNKVTEKGKDVELRCDPISGHTALYWYRQSLGQGLEFLIYFQGNSAPDKSGLPSDRFSAERTGGSVSTLTIQRTQQEDSAVYLCASSSGWGQEKLFFGSGTQLSVL.

The V call is TRBV5-1, the J call TRBJ1-5; D not certain. The CDR3 has 14 amino acids. The germline gives CDR1 SGHRS, CDR2 YFSETQ. The germline V and J ends were trimmed by 0 bases and 6 bases, with 10 bases remaining between them. CDR3 bases: TGCGCCAGCAGCTTGGACGAGGGTAGTCAGCCCCAGCATTTT. It codes for CASSLDEGSQPQHF.

This clone was counted only a few times. This chain uses TRBV9 with TRBJ2-2, with 8 bases matching TRBD2. Trimming took 4 bases from V and 0 from J; bases not matched to a gene: 8. The CDR3 runs 17 residues. Germline V gene data show CDR1 as SGDLS and CDR2 as YYNGEE. In nucleotides, the CDR3 is TGTGCCAGCAGCCGCCGGGCCGGGGGGGCGAACACCGGGGAGCTGTTTTTT. Translated: CASSRRAGGANTGELFF.

The gene calls are TRBV9 and TRBJ2-7, with TRBD2 matching over 8 bases. Germline trimming cut 3 bases from V and 4 bases from J; bases unmatched to any gene: 12. This CDR3 comprises 16 residues. The V gene's germline CDR1 is SGDLS and CDR2 YYNGEE. DNA for the CDR3: TGTGCCAGCAGCGCCCGTTCTAGCGGGCCTATTTACGAGCAGTACTTC. This translates into CASSARSSGPIYEQYF.

This clone was seen once. V usage is TRBV28 and J usage is TRBJ2-1; no clear D gene. This CDR3 contains 12 residues. The V end lost 6 bases, the J end lost 8 bases, and 11 bases lay between the germline ends. Germline V gene lookup returns CDR1 MDHEN and CDR2 SYDVKM. The CDR3 region is CASRTAVDEQFF. CDR3 bases: TGTGCCAGCAGAACGGCGGTTGATGAGCAGTTCTTC.

The rearrangement links TRBV19 to TRBJ2-3; 13 bases map to TRBD2. Per germline, CDR1 LNHDA and CDR2 SQIVND (reference sequence). The J segment lost 7 bases and the V segment lost 1 base, leaving 2 bases of the junction unmatched. There are 15 residues in the CDR3. DNA for the CDR3: TGTGCCAGTAGTATAGGACTAGCGGGGGGAAATACGCAGTATTTT. Protein: CASSIGLAGGNTQYF. Filled out from reference TRBV19 and TRBJ2-3, the complete variable domain reads DGGITQSPKYLFRKEGQNVTLSCEQNLNHDAMYWYRQDPGQGLRLIYYSQIVNDFQKGDIAEGYSVSREKKESFPLTVTSAQKNPTAFYLCASSIGLAGGNTQYFGPGTRLTVL.